This T cell receptor (beta chain) comes out of a study of blood T cell repertoires in COVID-19. Across the study: T cells, B-cell-depleted T cells, or PBMCs supplied cDNA or gDNA.

How the authors handled the data: Estimation of nucleated cell counts relied on the amplification of reference gene primers. Generated by immunoSEQ multiplex PCR, the TCRdb table keeps only in-frame clones and is missing some. V, J and clone size are those of that table, while D and trimming were read from the DNA. The table shows tens of thousands of clones, with roughly 86% occurring only once. Input material: peripheral blood. The receptor's source is a human donor in a cohort sampled during active COVID-19.

This CDR3 reads CSADLKAGASYEQYF. CDR3 sequence (DNA): TGCAGCGCTGACCTCAAAGCGGGAGCAAGCTACGAGCAGTACTTC. The chain carries TRBV29-1 and TRBJ2-7; 8 bases line up with TRBD2. The CDR3 runs to 15 residues. V was clipped by 7 bases and J by 3 bases; unmatched bases: 14. Germline V gives CDR1 SQVTM, CDR2 ANQGSEA.